This T cell receptor beta chain was documented in a study of T cell changes during pregnancy in multiple sclerosis. The CDR3 loop spans 13 amino acids. Germline CDR1 reads SGHRS; CDR2 reads YFSETQ. Trimming removed 3 bases at V and 4 bases at J, with 10 bases between. The repertoire was sequenced with immunoSEQ multiplex PCR; TCRdb's copy has only in-frame clones and lacks some. The sample has around 27,000 clones; just over 90% are singletons. The J gene is TRBJ1-1, the V gene TRBV5-1, with D tentatively TRBD1 (5 bases). Sequences were derived from CD4+ T cells from peripheral blood mononuclear cells, sampled after pregnancy. The clonotype comes from a female donor with multiple sclerosis, enrolled in a pregnancy study. The CDR3 bases are TGCGCCAGCAGCTCGGACATTACCACTGAAGCTTTCTTT. Translated, it gives CASSSDITTEAFF. The full variable domain, its missing parts supplied by reference TRBV5-1 and TRBJ1-1, is KAGVTQTPRYLIKTRGQQVTLSCSPISGHRSVSWYQQTPGQGLQFLFEYFSETQRNKGNFPGRFSGRQFSNSRSEMNVSTLELGDSALYLCASSSDITTEAFFGQGTRLTVV.